Following are 14 T cell receptor beta chains from one sample sequenced in a study of PD-1 blockade in mismatch repair-deficient tumors. Some clones are missing from TCRdb's copy, which holds only in-frame ones; the method was immunoSEQ multiplex PCR. The sample shows 25,000 to 30,000 clones, roughly 84% of them seen only once. The source material was PBMCs, sampled before pembrolizumab treatment. Receptor source: an adult with mismatch repair-deficient cancer.

The V and J genes are TRBV7-2 and TRBJ2-4; D possibly corresponds to TRBD1 (5 bases). The V end lost 5 bases, the J end lost 1 base, and 18 bases lay between the germline ends. Germline lookup yields CDR1 SGHTA and CDR2 FQGNSA. This CDR3 has 17 residues. Here the CDR3 reads CASSELPGSAAKNIQYF. CDR3 in DNA: TGTGCCAGCAGCGAACTTCCAGGGTCGGCGGCCAAAAACATTCAGTACTTC.

The chain employs TRBV29-1 and TRBJ2-2; TRBD2 aligns across 7 bases. The V gene's germline CDR1 is SQVTM and CDR2 ANQGSEA. The CDR3 covers 13 residues. J was trimmed by 5 bases and V by 6 bases; bases with no gene match: 6. The CDR3 is CSVPGGRTGELFF. The CDR3 coding sequence is TGCAGCGTCCCCGGGGGGAGAACCGGGGAGCTGTTTTTT.

The rearrangement uses TRBV6-1 and TRBJ1-1, with 8 bases that match TRBD1. The length of the CDR3 is 14 residues. The germline V gene encodes CDR1 MNHNS and CDR2 SASEGT. V shed 2 bases, J shed 7 bases, and the junction held 6 bases outside the gene matches. CDR3 residues: CASSESQGVGEAFF. The CDR3 bases are TGTGCCAGCAGTGAATCACAGGGGGTCGGTGAAGCTTTCTTT.

The chain recombines TRBV7-7 with TRBJ2-1, with D possibly matching TRBD1 (6 bases). CDR1 and CDR2 from the germline V gene are SSHAT and FNYEAQ (reference sequence). Trimming stripped 4 bases from V and 10 bases from J, with 14 bases between. The CDR3 loop spans 13 amino acids. The CDR3 spells CASSSLMDSEQFF. CDR3 nucleotide sequence: TGTGCCAGCAGCTCCCTCATGGACAGCGAGCAGTTCTTC.

This clone came up once. This chain joins TRBV5-4 and TRBJ2-7, with a tentative D call TRBD1 (5 bases). Trimming pared 3 bases from V and 4 bases from J, leaving 8 bases between. This CDR3 is 12 amino acids long. Germline CDR1 SGHNT, CDR2 YYREEE (reference sequence). CDR3 DNA sequence: TGTGCCAGCAGCTCGGACATGTACGAGCAGTACTTC. This encodes CASSSDMYEQYF.

The chain joins TRBV18 to TRBJ2-1; TRBD2 aligns across 9 bases. The CDR3 runs to 16 residues. V dropped 0 bases and J dropped 6; count of bases not matched to a gene: 6. CDR1 and CDR2 (germline): KGHSH, LQKENI. CDR3 region: CASSPPSLAGINEQFF. In DNA, the CDR3 is TGTGCCAGCTCACCACCATCTCTAGCGGGAATCAATGAGCAGTTCTTC.

This chain uses TRBV7-3 with TRBJ2-1; TRBD2 matches at 10 bases. Germline CDR1 and CDR2: SGHTA and FQGTGA. The CDR3 spans 15 residues. V dropped 2 bases and J dropped 5; count of bases not matched to a gene: 3. CDR3 DNA sequence: TGTGCCAGCAGCTTACTCGGACTAGCGGACAATGAGCAGTTCTTC. It translates to CASSLLGLADNEQFF.

The genes are TRBV5-1 and TRBJ1-1, with 7 bases that match TRBD1. Trimming cost V 2 bases and J 6 bases; bases outside gene matches: 7. Germline V lookup: CDR1 SGHRS, CDR2 YFSETQ. This CDR3 has 14 residues. In nucleotides, the CDR3 is TGCGCCAGCAGCTTACTTCCAGGGGGTGCTGAAGCTTTCTTT. Amino acids: CASSLLPGGAEAFF.

This chain links TRBV9 with TRBJ1-2; 7 bases match TRBD1. The length of the CDR3 is 14 residues. With V trimmed by 0 bases and J by 2 bases, 1 base remained unmatched. Germline V CDR1 and CDR2: SGDLS, YYNGEE. The CDR3 spells CASSVGGQNYGYTF. The CDR3 nucleotides are TGTGCCAGCAGCGTAGGGGGACAGAACTATGGCTACACCTTC.

This chain connects TRBV5-1 to TRBJ1-6; 9 bases line up with TRBD1. J lost 7 bases, V lost 3 bases, and 2 bases had no gene match. The CDR3 extends over 14 amino acids. Germline V lookup: CDR1 SGHRS, CDR2 YFSETQ. For the CDR3, the DNA is TGCGCCAGCAGCTCACAGGGGGCAAATTCACCCCTCCACTTT. This encodes CASSSQGANSPLHF. The variable domain in full, completed from reference TRBV5-1 and TRBJ1-6, reads KAGVTQTPRYLIKTRGQQVTLSCSPISGHRSVSWYQQTPGQGLQFLFEYFSETQRNKGNFPGRFSGRQFSNSRSEMNVSTLELGDSALYLCASSSQGANSPLHFGNGTRLTVT.

V usage is TRBV12-5 and J usage is TRBJ1-5; D possibly corresponds to TRBD1 (5 bases). CDR3 length: 15 amino acids. Germline V gives CDR1 LGHNT, CDR2 FRNRAP. With 1 base removed from V and 0 bases from J, the gap between germline ends came to 7 bases. CDR3 in amino acids: CASGLGTNSNQPQHF. The CDR3 coding sequence is TGTGCTAGTGGTTTGGGGACAAATAGCAATCAGCCCCAGCATTTT.

This chain uses TRBV5-1 with TRBJ2-1, with 9 bases identical to TRBD1. V shed 4 bases and J 10 bases; nucleotides not matched to a gene: 15. CDR3 length: 16 residues. Looked up from germline, CDR1 is SGHRS and CDR2 is YFSETQ. CDR3 in amino acids: CASSLRDRVNSGEQFF. The CDR3 DNA sequence: TGCGCCAGCAGCCTACGGGACAGGGTGAATTCAGGAGAGCAGTTCTTC.

This chain links TRBV5-6 with TRBJ1-1; D may be TRBD1 (6 bases). Between the trimmed V and J ends, which lost 0 bases and 5 bases, there was a span of 17 bases. The V gene's germline CDR1 is SGHDT and CDR2 YYEEEE. This CDR3 region has 16 residues. The CDR3 region has the DNA TGTGCCAGCAGCTTGGTTACGGGGGAGGGGGAGACTGAAGCTTTCTTT. Translated, it gives CASSLVTGEGETEAFF.

V and J are TRBV5-1 and TRBJ2-7; tentatively, D is TRBD1 (6 bases). Trimming removed 0 bases at V and 3 bases at J, with 22 bases between. CDR1 is SGHRS, CDR2 YFSETQ, per germline. The CDR3 has 18 amino acids. The CDR3 DNA sequence: TGCGCCAGCAGCTTGGACCGTCTTCAGGGGACGTTAAACTACGAGCAGTACTTC. Protein sequence: CASSLDRLQGTLNYEQYF.